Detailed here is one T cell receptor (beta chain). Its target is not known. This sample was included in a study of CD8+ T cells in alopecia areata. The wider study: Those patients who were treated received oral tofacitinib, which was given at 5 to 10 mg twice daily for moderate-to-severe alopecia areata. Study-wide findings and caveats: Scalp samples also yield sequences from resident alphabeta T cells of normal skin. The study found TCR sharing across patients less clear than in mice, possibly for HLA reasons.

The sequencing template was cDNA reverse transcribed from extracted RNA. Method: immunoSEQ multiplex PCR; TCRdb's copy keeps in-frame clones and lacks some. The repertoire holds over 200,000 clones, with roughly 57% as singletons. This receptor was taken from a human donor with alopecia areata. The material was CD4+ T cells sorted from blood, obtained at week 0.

CDR3 sequence reads: CASSPRTELHSYEQYF. DNA of the CDR3: TGTGCCAGCAGCCCCCGGACAGAACTTCATTCCTACGAGCAGTACTTC. The chain employs TRBV9 and TRBJ2-7, with a tentative D call TRBD1 (6 bases). CDR3 length: 16 residues. V gave up 4 bases and J gave up 1 base, with 18 bases separating them. CDR1 is SGDLS and CDR2 is YYNGEE in the germline V gene. Drawing the rest from reference TRBV9 and TRBJ2-7, the complete variable domain is DSGVTQTPKHLITATGQRVTLRCSPRSGDLSVYWYQQSLDQGLQFLIQYYNGEERAKGNILERFSAQQFPDLHSELNLSSLELGDSALYFCASSPRTELHSYEQYFGPGTRLTVT.